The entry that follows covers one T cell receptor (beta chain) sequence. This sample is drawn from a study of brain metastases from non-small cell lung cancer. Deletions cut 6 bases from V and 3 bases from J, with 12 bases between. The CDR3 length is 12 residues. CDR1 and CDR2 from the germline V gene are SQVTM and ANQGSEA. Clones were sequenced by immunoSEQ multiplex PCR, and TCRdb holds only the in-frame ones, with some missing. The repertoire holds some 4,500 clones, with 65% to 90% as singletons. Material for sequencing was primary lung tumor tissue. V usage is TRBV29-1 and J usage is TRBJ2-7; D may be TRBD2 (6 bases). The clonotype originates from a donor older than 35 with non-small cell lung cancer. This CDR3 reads CSVLEGRYEQYF. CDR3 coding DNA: TGCAGCGTCTTGGAGGGCCGCTACGAGCAGTACTTC.